This entry concerns a single TCR beta chain. Its target is not known. The CDR3 runs to 15 residues. Germline CDR1 SGHTA, CDR2 FQGNSA. V lost 2 bases, J lost 2 bases, and 10 bases lay in between. This entry belongs to a study of cytomegalovirus exposure and HLA in healthy donors. Study-wide context: The Caucasian-associated ancestry cluster contained approximately 81% of the 300 to 450 genotyped donors. Overall study results and limits: Clonal expansion was found to be greater in HLA-associated TCR beta chains than in equally common others in a later analysis. TCR beta chain V- and J-gene trimming was linked, in a later analysis, to a missense variant in DCLRE1C.

Amplification used 60 Vbeta primers and 13 Jbeta primers. Generated by immunoSEQ multiplex PCR, the TCRdb table keeps only in-frame clones and is missing some. The top ten clones hold 1.5% to 2% of a sample with 150,000 or so clones, approximately 70% of them seen once. Sequenced sample: PBMCs. The receptor was isolated from a woman aged 18-30 years in good health and CMV-seronegative. The chain has TRBV7-2 and TRBJ2-1; D might be TRBD1 (5 bases). The CDR3 DNA reads TGTGCCAGCAGCTTAACAGGTATCCCCTACAATGAGCAGTTCTTC. This translates into CASSLTGIPYNEQFF.